The 15 T cell receptor beta chains reported below all come from one sample, sequenced in a study of blood T cell repertoires in COVID-19 (dated by TCRdb to 2020 to 2022). The library was produced with the immunoSEQ multiplex PCR assay. What TCRdb holds here is the immuneACCESS table cut down to in-frame rearrangements. Part of the clones is not present; checked against another copy, under half of the missing clones reflect an unresolved V gene, and the others are unexplained. Within this sample are about 310,000 clones, with over 75% of them counted one time only. About 8% of the sample belongs to the ten largest clones. Sequenced material: peripheral blood. These receptors all come from a woman in her 50s who had recovered from COVID-19.

This chain uses TRBV7-9 with TRBJ2-7; 12 bases match TRBD2. Looked up from germline, CDR1 is SEHNR and CDR2 is FQNEAQ (reference sequence). V shed 0 bases, J shed 6 bases, and the junction held 6 bases outside the gene matches. The CDR3 contains 16 residues. The CDR3 loop is CASSLALASGRGEQYF. DNA of the CDR3: TGTGCCAGCAGCTTAGCGCTGGCTAGCGGGAGGGGCGAGCAGTACTTC.

V and J are TRBV3-1 (or the pseudogene TRBV3-2) and TRBJ1-1; D remains ambiguous. Trimming cost V 1 base and J 1 base, with 7 bases left between them. CDR3 size: 14 residues. CDR1 and CDR2 (germline): LGHDT, YNNKEL (reference sequence). The CDR3 nucleotides read TGTGCCAGCAGCCAAGCCAGCGAGAACACTGAAGCTTTCTTT. Residues: CASSQASENTEAFF.

The chain employs TRBV20-1 and TRBJ2-3, with D tentatively TRBD2 (5 bases). Germline V CDR1 and CDR2: DFQATT, SNEGSKA (reference sequence). The CDR3 is 14 residues long. The V and J ends lost 3 bases and 2 bases respectively, with 12 bases between them. CDR3 nucleotide sequence: TGCAGTGCTAGTCCAGGACTCCTCACAGATACGCAGTATTTT. Translating gives CSASPGLLTDTQYF.

The rearrangement uses TRBV18 and TRBJ1-1; tentative D call: TRBD1 (6 bases). Germline CDR1 reads KGHSH; CDR2 reads LQKENI. CDR3 length equals 11 residues. V was trimmed by 8 bases and J by 8 bases, leaving 12 bases between them. Here the CDR3 reads CASRGGGEAFF. Written as DNA, the CDR3 is TGTGCCAGCCGAGGGGGAGGGGAAGCTTTCTTT.

The chain has TRBV30 and TRBJ1-1; D unclear. The CDR3 loop spans 11 amino acids. Looked up from germline, CDR1 is GTSNPN and CDR2 is SVGIG (reference sequence). V gave up 5 bases and J gave up 5 bases, with 9 bases separating them. The CDR3 DNA sequence: TGTGCCTGGGGGGAGCGTACTGAAGCTTTCTTT. As protein: CAWGERTEAFF. The variable domain in full, completed from reference TRBV30 and TRBJ1-1, reads SQTIHQWPATLVQPVGSPLSLECTVEGTSNPNLYWYRQAAGRGLQLLFYSVGIGQISSEVPQNLSASRPQDRQFILSSKKLLLSDSGFYLCAWGERTEAFFGQGTRLTVV.

This sequence joins TRBV27 and TRBJ2-3; 10 positions agree with TRBD1. The CDR3 extends over 15 amino acids. The trim removed 3 bases at V and 3 bases at J, leaving 3 bases unmatched. Per germline, CDR1 MNHEY and CDR2 SMNVEV (reference sequence). The CDR3 protein is CASSFDRGRTDTQYF. The CDR3 DNA reads as TGTGCCAGCAGTTTCGACAGGGGGCGGACAGATACGCAGTATTTT.

The chain is built from TRBV7-2 and TRBJ2-5; D might be TRBD2 (7 bases). This CDR3 comprises 15 residues. In germline, CDR1 is SGHTA, CDR2 FQGNSA. The ends were cut back, 5 bases at V and 2 bases at J, with 15 bases in the middle. CDR3 bases: TGTGCCAGCAGCCCCAGGGGAGGGGTTCAAGAGACCCAGTACTTC. Translating gives CASSPRGGVQETQYF.

A word on this clone: Other DNA variants within this sample encode the same CDR3. The chain uses TRBV2 and TRBJ1-4; 8 positions agree with TRBD1. Germline V lookup: CDR1 SNHLY, CDR2 FYNNEI. The V and J ends lost 2 bases and 5 bases, in that order; junction bases with no gene match: 4. The CDR3 spans 15 residues. The CDR3 loop reads CASSELGQANEKLFF. For the CDR3, the DNA is TGTGCCAGCAGTGAATTGGGACAGGCAAATGAAAAACTGTTTTTT. The variable domain in full, with the rest retrieved from reference TRBV2 and TRBJ1-4, is EPEVTQTPSHQVTQMGQEVILRCVPISNHLYFYWYRQILGQKVEFLVSFYNNEISEKSEIFDDQFSVERPDGSNFTLKIRSTKLEDSAMYFCASSELGQANEKLFFGSGTQLSVL.

This chain's CDR3 is CASSKDRSMNTEAFF. The CDR3 coding sequence is TGTGCCAGCAGCAAAGACAGGTCGATGAACACTGAAGCTTTCTTT. The chain combines TRBV27 with TRBJ1-1; tentative D call: TRBD1 (6 bases). Trimming took off 6 bases at V and 0 bases at J, with 14 bases between the two ends. Per germline, CDR1 MNHEY and CDR2 SMNVEV (reference sequence). The CDR3 spans 15 residues.

This clone was recorded a few times. This chain links TRBV12-3 or TRBV12-4 with TRBJ1-4; D not certain. This CDR3 contains 13 residues. Trimming took 1 base from V and 8 from J, leaving 8 bases between them. The CDR3 protein is CASSLVGEEKLFF. The CDR3 nucleotides read TGTGCCAGCAGTTTAGTTGGGGAGGAAAAACTGTTTTTT.

The genes are TRBV3-1 (or the pseudogene TRBV3-2) and TRBJ2-3, with 7 bases lining up with TRBD2. The CDR3 extends over 13 amino acids. Trimming cost V 4 bases and J 5 bases; bases outside gene matches: 3. Germline CDR1 is LGHDT and CDR2 is YNNKEL (reference sequence). For the CDR3, the DNA is TGTGCCAGCAGCCCCCCGGGAGGAGATACGCAGTATTTT. Translating it yields CASSPPGGDTQYF.

The chain links TRBV5-6 to TRBJ1-4; D ambiguous. The CDR3 totals 16 residues. Trimming took 0 bases from V and 5 from J, leaving 14 bases between them. Looked up from germline, CDR1 is SGHDT and CDR2 is YYEEEE. CDR3 sequence: CASSLVGDSANEKLFF. The DNA for the CDR3 is TGTGCCAGCAGCTTGGTAGGCGATAGCGCAAATGAAAAACTGTTTTTT.

As concerns this clone: Other DNA sequences in this sample translate to the same CDR3. V and J are TRBV10-3 and TRBJ1-2; 11 bases fit TRBD1. CDR1 is ENHRY, CDR2 SYGVKD, per germline. With 5 bases clipped from V and 3 bases from J, the junction kept 2 bases outside the gene matches. The length of the CDR3 is 14 residues. The CDR3 spells CAISLGQGDYGYTF. CDR3 sequence (DNA): TGTGCCATCAGTTTGGGACAGGGGGACTATGGCTACACCTTC.

V gene TRBV27 combines with J gene TRBJ1-2, with 7 bases matching TRBD1. After removal of 4 bases from V and 3 bases from J, the junction contained 2 bases not matched to a gene. Germline V gene lookup returns CDR1 MNHEY and CDR2 SMNVEV (reference sequence). The CDR3 covers 13 residues. The CDR3 nucleotides read TGTGCCAGCAGTTCAGGGGGGCACTATGGCTACACCTTC. Its protein is CASSSGGHYGYTF.

In its sample, this clone was seen once. The chain combines TRBV11-2 with TRBJ2-2, with no clear D. Germline V gives CDR1 SGHAT, CDR2 FQNNGV. The CDR3 spans 15 residues. Trimming left V 3 bases short and J 4 bases short, with 12 bases between. The chain's CDR3 is CASSLARLITGELFF. The CDR3 nucleotides are TGTGCCAGCAGCTTGGCTAGGTTGATCACCGGGGAGCTGTTTTTT. The full variable domain, its missing parts supplied by reference TRBV11-2 and TRBJ2-2, is EAGVAQSPRYKIIEKRQSVAFWCNPISGHATLYWYQQILGQGPKLLIQFQNNGVVDDSQLPKDRFSAERLKGVDSTLKIQPAKLEDSAVYLCASSLARLITGELFFGEGSRLTVL.